This T cell receptor (beta chain) was obtained from a study of cytomegalovirus exposure and HLA in healthy donors. Study information: In a later analysis, it was reported that the 120 validation repertoires had been produced on the same platform as the 670 or so repertoires belonging to the first cohort. Overall study findings and caveats: 150 or so TCR beta chains were listed as cytomegalovirus-associated.

The CDR3 is 15 residues long. Germline loops: CDR1 KGHSH, CDR2 LQKENI. Trimming shortened V by 5 bases and J by 3 bases, and 14 bases separated the two germline ends. Profiling relied on immunoSEQ multiplex PCR, and the TCRdb table lists in-frame clones only, not all of them. This sample carries hundreds of thousands of clones, roughly 84% of them seen once, and the ten largest clones take approximately 12%. Comment on this clone: Its target is unknown.

Sequencing was done on a sample of PBMCs. The receptor's source is a man between 18 and 35 years old in good health and CMV-seropositive. The chain employs TRBV18 and TRBJ1-5, with D possibly being TRBD1 (6 bases). This CDR3 reads CASSYTGSNNQPQHF. The CDR3 DNA is TGTGCCAGCTCATATACAGGGTCGAACAATCAGCCCCAGCATTTT.